The rows below give T cell receptor beta chains drawn from one sample of a study of long-term antiretroviral therapy in people with HIV. Generated by immunoSEQ multiplex PCR, the TCRdb table keeps only in-frame clones and is missing some. The data contain 30,000 to 45,000 clones, approximately 80% of them singletons. The source material was unsorted PBMCs, sampled 3.4 years after starting antiretroviral therapy. The receptor set was obtained from a man aged 25 to 45 with HIV. The CDR3 runs from the conserved cysteine through the conserved F or W. The order of the fields is D gene, J gene, clone size, V gene, CDR3 protein, CDR3 DNA. D genes are given only for firm matches. Only some rows state a clone size, as once, few, many or a class for expanded clones.

d_gene: TRBD1; j_gene: TRBJ1-1; abundance: .; v_gene: TRBV7-9; CDR3aa: CASSSLDRVGDTEAFF; CDR3nt: TGTGCCAGCAGCTCCCTTGACAGGGTTGGGGACACTGAAGCTTTCTTT
d_gene: .; j_gene: TRBJ1-4; abundance: once; v_gene: TRBV27; CDR3aa: CASSFIPTSGTVNEKLFF; CDR3nt: TGTGCCAGCAGCTTTATCCCCACCTCCGGGACCGTGAATGAAAAACTGTTTTTT
d_gene: TRBD2; j_gene: TRBJ2-3; abundance: .; v_gene: TRBV7-9; CDR3aa: CASSLARGTSGMGDTQYF; CDR3nt: TGTGCCAGCAGCTTAGCGCGGGGGACTAGCGGGATGGGAGATACGCAGTATTTT
d_gene: TRBD2; j_gene: TRBJ2-2; abundance: .; v_gene: TRBV7-2; CDR3aa: CASSARLASGSFITGELFF; CDR3nt: TGTGCCAGCAGCGCCCGACTGGCCAGCGGGAGTTTTATCACCGGGGAGCTGTTTTTT
d_gene: .; j_gene: TRBJ2-3; abundance: .; v_gene: TRBV10-3; CDR3aa: CAISEPSSERTDTQYF; CDR3nt: TGTGCCATCAGTGAGCCGTCTAGCGAGCGCACAGATACGCAGTATTTT
d_gene: .; j_gene: TRBJ2-5; abundance: .; v_gene: TRBV7-2; CDR3aa: CASSALGRETQYF; CDR3nt: TGTGCCAGCAGCGCCCTGGGGCGAGAGACCCAGTACTTC
d_gene: .; j_gene: TRBJ1-1; abundance: few; v_gene: TRBV6-5; CDR3aa: CASSYAGEAFF; CDR3nt: TGTGCCAGCAGTTACGCAGGTGAAGCTTTCTTT
d_gene: .; j_gene: TRBJ1-5; abundance: .; v_gene: TRBV28; CDR3aa: CASSPPMGAQSNQPQHF; CDR3nt: TGTGCCAGCAGCCCGCCCATGGGGGCCCAGAGCAATCAGCCCCAGCATTTT
d_gene: .; j_gene: TRBJ2-2; abundance: .; v_gene: TRBV11-2; CDR3aa: CASSFTGTGELFF; CDR3nt: TGTGCCAGCAGCTTTACGGGCACCGGGGAGCTGTTTTTT
d_gene: .; j_gene: TRBJ1-3; abundance: .; v_gene: TRBV7-8; CDR3aa: CASSLRQQQISGNTIYF; CDR3nt: TGTGCCAGCAGCCTACGACAGCAACAAATCTCTGGAAACACCATATATTTT
d_gene: .; j_gene: TRBJ2-2; abundance: few; v_gene: TRBV10-3; CDR3aa: CAISNTGELFF; CDR3nt: TGTGCCATCAGCAACACCGGGGAGCTGTTTTTT
d_gene: .; j_gene: TRBJ2-7; abundance: .; v_gene: TRBV4-2; CDR3aa: CASSQELADYGQYF; CDR3nt: TGTGCCAGCAGCCAAGAACTAGCTGACTACGGGCAGTACTTC
d_gene: .; j_gene: TRBJ2-5; abundance: .; v_gene: TRBV2; CDR3aa: CASSGETQYF; CDR3nt: TGTGCCAGCAGTGGAGAGACCCAGTACTTC
d_gene: TRBD2; j_gene: TRBJ2-6; abundance: once; v_gene: TRBV7-9; CDR3aa: CASQRGGNSSANVLTF; CDR3nt: TGTGCCAGCCAAAGGGGAGGGAACTCTTCGGCCAACGTCCTGACTTTC
d_gene: TRBD1; j_gene: TRBJ2-1; abundance: .; v_gene: TRBV14; CDR3aa: CASSQDPGQGDNEQFF; CDR3nt: TGTGCCAGCAGCCAAGATCCCGGACAGGGGGACAATGAGCAGTTCTTC
d_gene: .; j_gene: TRBJ1-5; abundance: .; v_gene: TRBV4-3; CDR3aa: CASSQDLGQGRQPQHF; CDR3nt: TGCGCCAGCAGCCAAGATCTCGGGCAGGGCAGACAGCCCCAGCATTTT
d_gene: TRBD1; j_gene: TRBJ1-3; abundance: .; v_gene: TRBV14; CDR3aa: CASSPDRGSGNTIYF; CDR3nt: TGTGCCAGCAGCCCGGACAGGGGCTCAGGAAACACCATATATTTT